This T cell receptor beta chain appears in the sequencing data of a study of cytomegalovirus exposure and HLA in healthy donors. Study outcomes and limitations: As was reported, the classifier diagnosed cytomegalovirus status with high specificity and sensitivity. In a later analysis, first-cohort TCR clusters were found to tend to co-occur in the 130 or so validation repertoires. The majority of TCR sequences were rare, yet some public TCRs appeared in many donors. The study listed about 150 cytomegalovirus-associated TCR beta chains.

This clone was seen once. Its target is not known. Profiling relied on immunoSEQ multiplex PCR, and the TCRdb table lists in-frame clones only, not all of them. The sample lists about 160,000 clones; around 96% were seen once. The CDR3 has 14 amino acids. Per germline, CDR1 SGHTS and CDR2 YDEGEE. V was pared by 4 bases and J by 7 bases, with 6 bases of the junction left unmatched. The chain joins TRBV5-8 to TRBJ2-1; 9 nucleotides align to TRBD1. Sample: PBMCs. The receptor was isolated from a woman between 18 and 29 years old in good health and CMV-seronegative. In nucleotides, the CDR3 is TGTGCCAGCAGCACCCGGGACAGGGTAAATGAGCAGTTCTTC. Residues: CASSTRDRVNEQFF. The variable domain in full, with the rest retrieved from reference TRBV5-8 and TRBJ2-1, is EAGVTQSPTHLIKTRGQQATLRCSPISGHTSVYWYQQALGLGLQFLLWYDEGEERNRGNFPPRFSGRQFPNYSSELNVNALELEDSALYLCASSTRDRVNEQFFGPGTRLTVL.